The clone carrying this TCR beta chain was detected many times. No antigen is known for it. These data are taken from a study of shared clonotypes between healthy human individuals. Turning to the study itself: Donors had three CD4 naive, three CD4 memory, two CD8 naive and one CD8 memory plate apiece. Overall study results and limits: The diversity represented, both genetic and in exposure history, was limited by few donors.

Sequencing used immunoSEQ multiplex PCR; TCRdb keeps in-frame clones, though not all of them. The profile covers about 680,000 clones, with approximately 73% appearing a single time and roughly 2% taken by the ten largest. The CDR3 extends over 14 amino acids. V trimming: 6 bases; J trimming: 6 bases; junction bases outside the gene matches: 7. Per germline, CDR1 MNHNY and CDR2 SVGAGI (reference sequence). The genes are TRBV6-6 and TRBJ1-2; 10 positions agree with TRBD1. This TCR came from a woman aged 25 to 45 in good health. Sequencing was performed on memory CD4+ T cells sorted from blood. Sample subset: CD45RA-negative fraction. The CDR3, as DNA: TGTGCCAGCAGGTCCGACAGGGGGCGGAATGGCTACACCTTC. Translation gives CASRSDRGRNGYTF.